Only one count was recorded for the clone carrying this T cell receptor beta chain. As originally analysed: Researchers report that nucleated cell counts were estimated from reference gene primer amplification. The assay was immunoSEQ multiplex PCR, and TCRdb's table has in-frame clones only and misses some. That table furnishes V, J and clone size, whereas the DNA furnished D and trimming. The sample has about 190,000 clones, about 81% seen once. In Seattle, patients joined the study during active infection and were tracked longitudinally. The data originate from a study of blood T cell repertoires in COVID-19. Study information: COVID-19 samples, acute and convalescent, were from the United States, Italy and Spain. T cells, B-cell-depleted T cells, or PBMCs supplied cDNA or gDNA.

The V gene lost 4 bases and the J gene lost 0 bases, with 13 bases spanning the gap. The CDR3 is 16 residues long. Germline CDR1 and CDR2: SGHRS and YFSETQ. This clonotype originated in a woman in her sixties or seventies with COVID-19, enrolled during active disease. The specimen was peripheral blood. The chain employs TRBV5-1 and TRBJ2-2, with D possibly TRBD1 on 5 matching bases. The CDR3 DNA reads as TGCGCCAGCAGCCAAGGTCAGACAGCGAACACCGGGGAGCTGTTTTTT. It is translated as CASSQGQTANTGELFF.